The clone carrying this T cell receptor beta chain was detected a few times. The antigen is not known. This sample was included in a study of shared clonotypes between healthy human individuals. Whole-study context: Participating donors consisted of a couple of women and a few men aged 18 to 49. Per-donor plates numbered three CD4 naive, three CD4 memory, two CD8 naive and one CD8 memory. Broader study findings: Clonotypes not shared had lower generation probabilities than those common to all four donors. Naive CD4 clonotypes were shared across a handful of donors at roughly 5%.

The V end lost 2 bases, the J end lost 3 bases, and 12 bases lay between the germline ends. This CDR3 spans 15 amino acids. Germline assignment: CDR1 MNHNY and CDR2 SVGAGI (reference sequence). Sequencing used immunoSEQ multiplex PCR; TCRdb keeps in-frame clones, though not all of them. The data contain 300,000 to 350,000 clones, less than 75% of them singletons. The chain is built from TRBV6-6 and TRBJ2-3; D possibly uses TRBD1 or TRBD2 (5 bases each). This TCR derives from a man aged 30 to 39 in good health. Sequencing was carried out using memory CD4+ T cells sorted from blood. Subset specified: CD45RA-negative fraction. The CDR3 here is CASSYGVRGTDTQYF. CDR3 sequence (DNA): TGTGCCAGCAGTTACGGGGTGAGGGGAACAGATACGCAGTATTTT.